This paragraph reports one T cell receptor beta chain. The source of the sample is a study of blood T cell repertoires in COVID-19. The CDR3 is made up of 17 amino acids. The germline V gene has CDR1 LGHDT and CDR2 YNNKEL (reference sequence). With V trimmed by 5 bases and J by 0 bases, 6 bases remained unmatched. Profiled with immunoSEQ multiplex PCR; TCRdb holds only in-frame clones, not every one. The repertoire has 200,000 to 250,000 clones, approximately 87% of them found once; the top ten carry over 3%. The rearrangement joins TRBV3-1 (or the pseudogene TRBV3-2) to TRBJ2-4, with 11 nucleotides matching TRBD2. The sequence was obtained from a woman between 50 and 59 years old in a cohort exposed to, infected with or recovered from COVID-19 (not recorded which). Sequenced material: PBMCs or T cells enriched from blood (not recorded which). Here the CDR3 DNA reads TGTGCCAGCAGCTTCCGACTAGCGGGGATAGCCAAAAACATTCAGTACTTC. This gives the protein CASSFRLAGIAKNIQYF.